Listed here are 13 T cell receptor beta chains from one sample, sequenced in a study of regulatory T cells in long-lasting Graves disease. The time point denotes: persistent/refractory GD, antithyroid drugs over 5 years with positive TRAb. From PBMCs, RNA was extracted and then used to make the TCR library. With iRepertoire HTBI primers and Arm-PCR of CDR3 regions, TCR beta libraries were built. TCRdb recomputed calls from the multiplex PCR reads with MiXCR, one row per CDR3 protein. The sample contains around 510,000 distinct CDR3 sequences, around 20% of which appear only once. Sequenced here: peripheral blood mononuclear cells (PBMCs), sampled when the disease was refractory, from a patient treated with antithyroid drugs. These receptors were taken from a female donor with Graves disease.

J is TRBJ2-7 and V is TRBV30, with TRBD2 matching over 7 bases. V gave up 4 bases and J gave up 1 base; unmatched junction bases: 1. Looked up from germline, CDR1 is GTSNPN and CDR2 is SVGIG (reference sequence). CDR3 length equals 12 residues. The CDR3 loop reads CAWTGGSYEQYF. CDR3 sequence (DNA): TGTGCCTGGACCGGGGGGTCCTACGAGCAGTACTTC.

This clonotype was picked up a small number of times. As DNA, the CDR3 is TGCAGCGTTGGACAGGGGGAGGGGGAGCAGTACTTC. It yields the protein CSVGQGEGEQYF. The chain couples TRBV29-1 to TRBJ2-7; 9 nucleotides align to TRBD1. Germline V CDR1 and CDR2: SQVTM, ANQGSEA. V trimming: 4 bases; J trimming: 7 bases; junction bases outside the gene matches: 5. The CDR3 length is 12 residues.

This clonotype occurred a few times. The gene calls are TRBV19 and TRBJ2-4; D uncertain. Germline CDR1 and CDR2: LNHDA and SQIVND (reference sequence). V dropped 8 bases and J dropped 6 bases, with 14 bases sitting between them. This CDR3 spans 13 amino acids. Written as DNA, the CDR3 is TGTGCCAGTCGTCGGGCAGATGGAAACATTCAGTACTTC. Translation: CASRRADGNIQYF.

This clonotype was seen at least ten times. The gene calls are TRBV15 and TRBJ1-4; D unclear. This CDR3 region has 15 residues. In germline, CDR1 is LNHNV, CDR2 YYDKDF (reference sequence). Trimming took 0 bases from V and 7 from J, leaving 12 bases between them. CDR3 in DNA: TGTGCCACCAGCAGAGATTCGGGGAAAGGTGAAAAACTGTTTTTT. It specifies CATSRDSGKGEKLFF.

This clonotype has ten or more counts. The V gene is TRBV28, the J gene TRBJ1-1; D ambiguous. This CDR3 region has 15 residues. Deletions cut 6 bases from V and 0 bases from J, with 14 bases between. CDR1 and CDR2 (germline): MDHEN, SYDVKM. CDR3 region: CASRPHSTVNTEAFF. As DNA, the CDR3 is TGTGCCAGCAGGCCCCACTCGACGGTGAACACTGAAGCTTTCTTT.

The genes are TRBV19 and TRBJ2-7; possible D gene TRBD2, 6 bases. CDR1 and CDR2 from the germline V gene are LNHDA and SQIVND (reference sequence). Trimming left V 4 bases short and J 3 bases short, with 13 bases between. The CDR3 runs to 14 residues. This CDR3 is CASSKTGLGYEQYF. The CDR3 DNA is TGTGCCAGTAGTAAGACGGGACTTGGCTACGAGCAGTACTTC.

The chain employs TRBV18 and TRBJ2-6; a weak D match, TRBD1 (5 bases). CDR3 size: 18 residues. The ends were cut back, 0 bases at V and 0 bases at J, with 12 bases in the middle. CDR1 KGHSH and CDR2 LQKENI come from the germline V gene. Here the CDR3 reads CASSPPGRQSSGANVLTF. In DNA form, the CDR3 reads TGTGCCAGCTCACCACCAGGGCGACAGAGCTCTGGGGCCAACGTCCTGACTTTC.

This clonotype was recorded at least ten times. This CDR3 is CASSLGGEYSNQPQHF. In DNA form, the CDR3 reads TGTGCCAGCAGCTTGGGAGGGGAGTATAGCAATCAGCCCCAGCATTTT. The V gene is TRBV5-5, the J gene TRBJ1-5, with D possibly matching TRBD1 (5 bases). The CDR3 totals 16 residues. Trimming shortened V by 0 bases and J by 0 bases, and 10 bases separated the two germline ends. Germline CDR1 SGHKS, CDR2 YYEKEE (reference sequence).

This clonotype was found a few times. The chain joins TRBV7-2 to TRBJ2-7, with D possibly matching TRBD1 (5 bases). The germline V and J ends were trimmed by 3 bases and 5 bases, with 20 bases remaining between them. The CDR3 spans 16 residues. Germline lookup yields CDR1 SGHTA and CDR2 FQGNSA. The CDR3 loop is CASSLPAGFSVHEQYF. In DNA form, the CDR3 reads TGTGCCAGCAGCTTGCCCGCAGGGTTTAGTGTGCACGAGCAGTACTTC.

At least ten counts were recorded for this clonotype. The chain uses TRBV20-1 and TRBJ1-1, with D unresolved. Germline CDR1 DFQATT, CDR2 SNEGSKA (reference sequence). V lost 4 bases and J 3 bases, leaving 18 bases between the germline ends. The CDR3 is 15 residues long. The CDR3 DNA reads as TGCAGTGCTATCCCCCTGGGAGGGTGGGACACTGAAGCTTTCTTT. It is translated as CSAIPLGGWDTEAFF.

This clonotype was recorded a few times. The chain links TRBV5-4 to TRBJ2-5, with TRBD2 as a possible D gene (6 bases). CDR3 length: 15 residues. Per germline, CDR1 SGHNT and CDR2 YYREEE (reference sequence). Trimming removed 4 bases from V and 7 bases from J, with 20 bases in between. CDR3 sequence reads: CASSPGTGSLWTQYF. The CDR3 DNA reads TGTGCCAGCAGCCCCGGGACTGGGTCTTTATGGACCCAGTACTTC.

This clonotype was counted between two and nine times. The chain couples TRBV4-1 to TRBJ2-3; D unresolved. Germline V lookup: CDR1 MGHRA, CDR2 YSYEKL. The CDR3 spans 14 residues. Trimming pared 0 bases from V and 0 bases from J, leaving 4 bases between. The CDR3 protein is CASSQDPSTDTQYF. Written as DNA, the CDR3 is TGCGCCAGCAGCCAAGACCCTAGCACAGATACGCAGTATTTT.

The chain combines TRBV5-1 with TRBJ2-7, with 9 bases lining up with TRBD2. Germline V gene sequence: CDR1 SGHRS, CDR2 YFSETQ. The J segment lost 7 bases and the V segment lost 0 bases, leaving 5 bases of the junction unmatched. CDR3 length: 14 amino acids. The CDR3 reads CASSLGGLAWEQYF. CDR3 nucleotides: TGCGCCAGCAGCTTGGGAGGACTAGCGTGGGAGCAGTACTTC.